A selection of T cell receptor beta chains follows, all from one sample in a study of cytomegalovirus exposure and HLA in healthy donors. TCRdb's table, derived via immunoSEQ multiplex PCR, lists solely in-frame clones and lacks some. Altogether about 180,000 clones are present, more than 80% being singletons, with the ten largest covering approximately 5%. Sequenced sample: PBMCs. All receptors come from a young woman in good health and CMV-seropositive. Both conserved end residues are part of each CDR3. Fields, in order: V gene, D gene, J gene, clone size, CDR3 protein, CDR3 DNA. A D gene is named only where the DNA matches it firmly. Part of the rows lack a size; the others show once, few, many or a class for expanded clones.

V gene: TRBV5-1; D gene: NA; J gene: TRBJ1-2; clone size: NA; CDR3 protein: CASSLSGQSHLGYTF; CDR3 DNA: TGCGCCAGCAGCTTGTCGGGACAAAGCCACCTGGGCTACACCTTC
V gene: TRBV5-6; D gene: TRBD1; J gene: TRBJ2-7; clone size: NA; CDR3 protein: CASSTGVLSYEQYF; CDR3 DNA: TGTGCCAGCAGCACAGGGGTCCTCTCCTACGAGCAGTACTTC
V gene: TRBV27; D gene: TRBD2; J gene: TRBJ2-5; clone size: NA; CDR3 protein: CASSQTLAGGQETQYF; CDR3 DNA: TGTGCCAGCAGTCAAACACTAGCGGGGGGCCAAGAGACCCAGTACTTC
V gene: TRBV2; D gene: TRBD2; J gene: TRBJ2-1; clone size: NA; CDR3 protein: CASAAGGSRNEQFF; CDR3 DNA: TGTGCCAGCGCGGCGGGGGGGTCTCGCAATGAGCAGTTCTTC
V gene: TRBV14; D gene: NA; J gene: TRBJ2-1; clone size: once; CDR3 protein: CASSQDLGQGVGNEQFF; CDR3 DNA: TGTGCCAGCAGCCAAGATCTCGGGCAGGGCGTGGGGAATGAGCAGTTCTTC
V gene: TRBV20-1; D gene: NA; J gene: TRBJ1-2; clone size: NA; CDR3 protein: CSARDIYGYTF; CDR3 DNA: TGCAGTGCTAGAGACATCTATGGCTACACCTTC
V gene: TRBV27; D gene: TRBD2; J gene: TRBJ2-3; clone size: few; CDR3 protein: CASSLLSGAEDTQYF; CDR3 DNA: TGTGCCAGCAGCCTACTTAGCGGGGCTGAAGATACGCAGTATTTT
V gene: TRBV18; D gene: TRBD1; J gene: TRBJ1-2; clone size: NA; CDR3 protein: CASSLTSGTGDGYTF; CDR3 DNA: TGTGCCAGCTCACTCACCTCCGGGACAGGGGATGGCTACACCTTC
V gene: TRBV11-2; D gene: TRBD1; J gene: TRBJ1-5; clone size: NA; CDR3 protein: CASSLGRTGDRGNQPQHF; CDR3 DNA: TGTGCCAGCAGCTTAGGGAGGACGGGGGACAGGGGCAATCAGCCCCAGCATTTT
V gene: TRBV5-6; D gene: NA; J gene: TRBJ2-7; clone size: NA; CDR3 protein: CASSWSEEQYF; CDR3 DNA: TGTGCCAGCAGCTGGTCTGAGGAGCAGTACTTC
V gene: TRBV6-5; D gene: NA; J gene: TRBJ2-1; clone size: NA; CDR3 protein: CASSRKSPGEQFF; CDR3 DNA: TGTGCCAGCAGCCGGAAAAGCCCCGGGGAGCAGTTCTTC
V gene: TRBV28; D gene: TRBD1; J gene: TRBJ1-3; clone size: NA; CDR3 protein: CASSLDRDNPYGNTIYF; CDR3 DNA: TGTGCCAGCAGTCTAGACAGGGACAATCCTTATGGAAACACCATATATTTT
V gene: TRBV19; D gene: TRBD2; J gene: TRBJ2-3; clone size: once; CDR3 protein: CASSTRLAGTDTQYF; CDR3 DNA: TGTGCCAGTAGTACCCGACTAGCGGGCACAGATACGCAGTATTTT